This T cell receptor (beta chain) derives from a study of metastatic and nonmetastatic thyroid tumors. On the study more broadly: Malignant and benign thyroid patients had repertoires compared in peripheral blood and tumor or nodule tissue.

Among the patients, none had received any treatment before thyroid surgery. This clone has a handful of counts. Its antigen is not known. Germline trimming cut 5 bases from V and 3 bases from J; bases unmatched to any gene: 15. CDR1 and CDR2 from the germline V gene are MNHEY and SMNVEV (reference sequence). The CDR3 loop spans 18 amino acids. Study-wide points: It was reportedly found that TCR beta diversity was significantly higher in malignant thyroid tumors than in benign nodules, a difference seen in both blood and tumor samples.

Study processing details: Clinicopathological groups differed in CDR3, with these differences serving to build a distant-metastasis classifier for papillary thyroid cancer. TCRdb called clones again from the PCR reads with MiXCR. These V and J calls derive from TCRdb rather than the authors' analysis. Of about 33,000 clones listed, roughly a sixth are singletons. The receptor was derived from a male donor with papillary thyroid cancer or a benign thyroid nodule (not recorded which). Some clones in this sample may be carry-over from other donors' samples. The genes are TRBV27 and TRBJ1-5; TRBD1 matches 8 bases. What was sequenced was blood. CDR3 coding DNA: TGTGCCAGCAGTCCATGTCCTGCGTGGACAGGGAACAATCAGCCCCAGCATTTT. It encodes CASSPCPAWTGNNQPQHF.